One sample yielded the 20 T cell receptor beta chains listed below, sequenced in a study of T cell responses to AZD1222 COVID-19 vaccine. Here immunoSEQ multiplex PCR was the method, and the copy in TCRdb shows in-frame clones only, minus some. The table shows about 94,000 clones, with 70% to 90% occurring only once. Sequenced here: peripheral blood, sampled 28 days after the second AZD1222 dose. These receptors all stem from an adult who received the AZD1222 COVID-19 vaccine.

This sequence joins TRBV7-2 and TRBJ2-1; TRBD2 might be the D (6 bases). V shed 2 bases and J shed 6 bases, with 14 bases lying between them. This CDR3 has 15 residues. Germline V gene sequence: CDR1 SGHTA, CDR2 FQGNSA. As DNA, the CDR3 is TGTGCCAGCAGCTTAAGGTGGGGGGTTGGCAATGAGCAGTTCTTC. It encodes CASSLRWGVGNEQFF.

V gene TRBV6-2 or TRBV6-3 combines with J gene TRBJ2-4; D perhaps matches TRBD2 (6 bases). The germline gives CDR1 MNHEY, CDR2 SVGEGT. V gave up 1 base and J gave up 9 bases, with 16 bases separating them. There are 15 residues in the CDR3. CDR3 DNA: TGTGCCAGCAGTTACTTCGGGCAGGAGGGCGGCATTCAGTACTTC. Translated, it gives CASSYFGQEGGIQYF.

The gene calls are TRBV29-1 and TRBJ2-2; no clear D. Trimming took off 7 bases at V and 8 bases at J, with 20 bases between the two ends. Germline V gene data show CDR1 as SQVTM and CDR2 as ANQGSEA. The CDR3 is made up of 14 amino acids. CDR3 protein: CSAARVGIGGELFF. In DNA, the CDR3 is TGCAGCGCCGCCCGCGTAGGGATCGGTGGGGAGCTGTTTTTT.

This clone was detected only a few times. This chain links TRBV11-3 with TRBJ1-2, with D possibly being TRBD1 (6 bases). Germline-derived CDR1 and CDR2 are SGHNT and YENEEA. The CDR3 is 14 amino acids. The germline V and J ends were trimmed by 5 bases and 4 bases, with 14 bases remaining between them. CDR3 sequence reads: CASSPPKTGYGYTF. CDR3 DNA: TGTGCCAGCAGCCCTCCCAAGACAGGCTATGGCTACACCTTC.

The J gene is TRBJ2-1, the V gene TRBV19; 10 positions match TRBD2. The trim removed 0 bases at V and 5 bases at J, leaving 7 bases unmatched. This CDR3 contains 17 residues. CDR1 is LNHDA and CDR2 is SQIVND in the germline V gene (reference sequence). This CDR3 reads CASSIDLLAGSNNEQFF. CDR3 coding DNA: TGTGCCAGTAGTATAGACCTACTAGCGGGGTCGAACAATGAGCAGTTCTTC.

The rearrangement links TRBV4-2 to TRBJ1-5, with TRBD1 matching over 7 bases. After removal of 0 bases from V and 1 base from J, the junction contained 6 bases not matched to a gene. The length of the CDR3 is 17 residues. The V gene's germline CDR1 is LGHNA and CDR2 YNFKEQ. The CDR3: CASSQDGTRGSNQPQHF. CDR3 DNA sequence: TGTGCCAGCAGCCAAGATGGGACCAGGGGGAGCAATCAGCCCCAGCATTTT.

The chain's CDR3 is CAISEIGQGVGYTF. DNA of the CDR3: TGTGCCATCAGTGAGATCGGACAGGGGGTTGGCTACACCTTC. This chain uses TRBV10-3 with TRBJ1-2, with TRBD1 identical over 10 bases. Germline-derived CDR1 and CDR2 are ENHRY and SYGVKD. The CDR3 consists of 14 residues. V dropped 2 bases and J dropped 7; count of bases not matched to a gene: 4.

The V and J genes are TRBV10-2 and TRBJ2-1, with 10 positions matching TRBD2. Germline V gene sequence: CDR1 WSHSY, CDR2 SAAADI. This CDR3 is built from 15 residues. V shed 5 bases and J 4 bases; nucleotides not matched to a gene: 5. Here the CDR3 reads CASSNGLAVYNEQFF. For the CDR3, the DNA is TGCGCCAGCAGTAATGGACTAGCGGTGTACAATGAGCAGTTCTTC.

This chain joins TRBV7-8 and TRBJ1-2; 9 bases line up with TRBD1. Germline trimming cut 1 base from V and 4 bases from J; bases unmatched to any gene: 4. The germline CDR1 and CDR2 sequences are SGHVS and FQNEAQ. This CDR3 has 15 residues. The CDR3 DNA is TGTGCCAGCAGCTTAGATACAGGGGGCCTCTATGGCTACACCTTC. Translating gives CASSLDTGGLYGYTF.

The chain couples TRBV6-5 to TRBJ1-5; unclear D gene. The V and J ends lost 2 bases and 11 bases respectively, with 13 bases between them. Germline V gives CDR1 MNHEY, CDR2 SVGAGI. The CDR3 runs to 13 residues. The CDR3 sequence: CASSYRFLSAQHF. For the CDR3, the DNA is TGTGCCAGCAGTTACCGGTTCCTTTCCGCCCAGCATTTT.

The rearrangement links TRBV24-1 to TRBJ1-1; unclear D gene. V shed 4 bases and J shed 7 bases, with 12 bases lying between them. The CDR3 has 13 residues. Germline assignment: CDR1 KGHDR and CDR2 SFDVKD. The CDR3 reads CATSDYNRNEAFF. CDR3 DNA: TGTGCCACCAGTGACTACAACAGAAATGAAGCTTTCTTT.

The V call is TRBV18, the J call TRBJ2-3; possible D gene TRBD2, 5 bases. This CDR3 has 17 residues. V was clipped by 2 bases and J by 2 bases, with 17 bases between them. CDR1 is KGHSH, CDR2 LQKENI, per germline. The CDR3 coding sequence is TGTGCCAGCTCACCAACACCTAGCCTAAAGCCCACAGATACGCAGTATTTT. Its translation: CASSPTPSLKPTDTQYF.

The V gene is TRBV30, the J gene TRBJ2-2, with D possibly matching TRBD2 (5 bases). CDR1 and CDR2 from the germline V gene are GTSNPN and SVGIG (reference sequence). V was shortened by 5 bases and J by 8 bases, with 9 bases between the two germline ends. The CDR3 runs to 11 residues. The CDR3 nucleotides read TGTGCCTGGCGGGGTTATGGGGAGCTGTTTTTT. Its protein is CAWRGYGELFF.

V gene TRBV11-3 combines with J gene TRBJ2-1, with D possibly matching TRBD1 (6 bases). Germline V lookup: CDR1 SGHNT, CDR2 YENEEA. Trimming shortened V by 8 bases and J by 7 bases, and 15 bases separated the two germline ends. CDR3 size: 13 residues. This CDR3 reads CASHRANRNEQFF. Written as DNA, the CDR3 is TGTGCCAGCCACAGGGCTAATAGGAATGAGCAGTTCTTC.

The rearrangement joins TRBV25-1 to TRBJ1-2; possible D gene TRBD1, 6 bases. The germline V gene has CDR1 MGHDK and CDR2 SYGVNS. Trimming removed 11 bases from V and 3 bases from J, with 10 bases in between. CDR3 length: 11 residues. Written as DNA, the CDR3 is TGTGCCGCCGGGACACACTATGGCTACACCTTC. It codes for CAAGTHYGYTF.

Turning to this clone: An end of the junction does not agree with germline; a read error may underlie this. The rearrangement uses TRBV10-3 and TRBJ2-5, with D possibly called TRBD1 or TRBD2 (6 bases each). This CDR3 has 14 amino acids. Germline values: CDR1 ENHRY, CDR2 SYGVKD. The DNA of the CDR3 is TGTGCCATCAATGAGGGGGGTCCCGGGGAGACCCAGTACTTC. Translation gives CAINEGGPGETQYF.

This rearrangement joins TRBV27 to TRBJ1-3; TRBD1 is a possible D gene (5 bases). Germline V CDR1 and CDR2: MNHEY, SMNVEV (reference sequence). V was shortened by 0 bases and J by 3 bases, with 9 bases between the two germline ends. The CDR3 loop spans 15 amino acids. The CDR3 nucleotides read TGTGCCAGCAGTTTATCCTGGGGGATTGGAAACACCATATATTTT. Amino acids: CASSLSWGIGNTIYF.

The genes are TRBV11-3 and TRBJ1-4; D possibly corresponds to TRBD1 (5 bases). CDR1 and CDR2 from the germline V gene are SGHNT and YENEEA. The CDR3 spans 12 residues. Trimming took 8 bases from V and 3 from J, leaving 7 bases between them. CDR3 DNA: TGTGCCAGCGCGGGGCCTAATGAAAAACTGTTTTTT. Encoded protein: CASAGPNEKLFF.

The V gene is TRBV7-9, the J gene TRBJ2-1, with 10 bases aligning to TRBD2. This CDR3 spans 17 amino acids. Germline CDR1 is SEHNR and CDR2 is FQNEAQ (reference sequence). V was pared by 1 base and J by 7 bases, with 10 bases of the junction left unmatched. Here the CDR3 DNA reads TGTGCCAGCAGCTTAGAGCGAGGACTAGCGGCTACTAATGAGCAGTTCTTC. Residues: CASSLERGLAATNEQFF.

The gene calls are TRBV12-3 or TRBV12-4 and TRBJ1-2, with D possibly being TRBD1 (6 bases). The CDR3 totals 13 residues. The V and J ends lost 6 bases and 8 bases respectively, with 16 bases between them. The CDR3 nucleotides are TGTGCCAGCAGCCAACCTACAGGGTCCGGCTACACCTTC. Translation: CASSQPTGSGYTF.